This is a list of T cell receptor beta chains from one sample in a study of blood T cell repertoires in COVID-19. Here immunoSEQ multiplex PCR was the method, and the copy in TCRdb shows in-frame clones only, minus some. The table lists approximately 100,000 clones, approximately 87% of them singletons, with about 18% in the top ten. The sequenced sample was peripheral blood. These receptor sequences come from a woman between 55 and 75 years old with acute or convalescent COVID-19. Each CDR3 is given with its conserved first and last residue. A D gene is named only where the DNA matches it firmly. Only part of the rows carry a size: once, few, many, or a class if the clone is expanded.

J: TRBJ1-6
D: -
V: TRBV6-2/TRBV6-3
size: -
CDR3: CASSYVPGYNSPLHF
DNA: TGTGCCAGCAGTTATGTTCCAGGGTATAATTCACCCCTCCACTTT

J: TRBJ1-2
D: -
V: TRBV30
size: -
CDR3: CAAPYTLFYGYTF
DNA: TGTGCCGCCCCTTACACCCTCTTCTATGGCTACACCTTC

J: TRBJ1-6
D: TRBD1
V: TRBV7-9
size: -
CDR3: CASSFQTGGARNSPLHF
DNA: TGTGCCAGCAGCTTCCAAACAGGGGGCGCTAGGAATTCACCCCTCCACTTT

J: TRBJ1-5
D: TRBD1
V: TRBV28
size: -
CDR3: CASSSWGEQGSNQPQHF
DNA: TGTGCCAGCAGTTCGTGGGGGGAACAGGGGAGCAATCAGCCCCAGCATTTT

J: TRBJ2-5
D: TRBD2
V: TRBV6-6
size: once
CDR3: CASSYPLAGGETQYF
DNA: TGTGCCAGCAGTTACCCTCTAGCGGGAGGGGAGACCCAGTACTTC

J: TRBJ1-5
D: -
V: TRBV28
size: -
CDR3: CATIQNSNQPQHF
DNA: TGTGCCACCATCCAGAATAGCAATCAGCCCCAGCATTTT

J: TRBJ2-1
D: TRBD1
V: TRBV4-3
size: few
CDR3: CASSTKQGPGEQFF
DNA: TGCGCCAGCAGCACAAAACAGGGGCCGGGTGAGCAGTTCTTC

J: TRBJ1-4
D: TRBD1
V: TRBV5-1
size: -
CDR3: CASSLKGTGFGTNEKLFF
DNA: TGCGCCAGCAGCTTGAAAGGGACAGGGTTCGGGACTAATGAAAAACTGTTTTTT

J: TRBJ2-1
D: TRBD2
V: TRBV25-1
size: -
CDR3: CASSESGGVSGVNEQFF
DNA: TGTGCCAGCAGTGAATCAGGAGGAGTTAGCGGGGTGAATGAGCAGTTCTTC

J: TRBJ1-6
D: -
V: TRBV5-1
size: -
CDR3: CASSFDNSPLHF
DNA: TGCGCCAGCAGCTTCGATAATTCACCCCTCCACTTT

J: TRBJ2-3
D: -
V: TRBV30
size: -
CDR3: CAWSPTFRGSGTDTQYF
DNA: TGTGCCTGGAGCCCTACTTTCAGGGGATCCGGGACAGATACGCAGTATTTT

J: TRBJ2-3
D: -
V: TRBV6-6
size: -
CDR3: CASSYARTDTQYF
DNA: TGTGCCAGCAGTTACGCACGGACAGATACGCAGTATTTT

J: TRBJ1-6
D: TRBD1
V: TRBV6-5
size: -
CDR3: CASTGTGGSYSPLHF
DNA: TGTGCCAGCACCGGGACAGGGGGCTCTTATTCACCCCTCCACTTT

J: TRBJ2-7
D: TRBD1
V: TRBV4-2
size: -
CDR3: CASSQTGQAIYEQYF
DNA: TGTGCCAGCAGCCAAACGGGACAGGCCATCTACGAGCAGTACTTC

J: TRBJ2-2
D: TRBD2
V: TRBV11-2
size: -
CDR3: CASSSRTSGIAGELFF
DNA: TGTGCCAGCAGCTCCCGGACTAGCGGTATCGCCGGGGAGCTGTTTTTT

J: TRBJ1-4
D: -
V: TRBV28
size: -
CDR3: CASSGRGGNEKLFF
DNA: TGTGCCAGCAGTGGCCGGGGAGGTAATGAAAAACTGTTTTTT

J: TRBJ2-5
D: TRBD2
V: TRBV2
size: -
CDR3: CASMKIAGSETQYF
DNA: TGTGCCAGCATGAAGATAGCGGGGTCCGAGACCCAGTACTTC

J: TRBJ2-1
D: -
V: TRBV19
size: -
CDR3: CASTSATKRTEQFF
DNA: TGTGCCAGTACCAGTGCTACTAAACGAACTGAGCAGTTCTTC

J: TRBJ1-3
D: TRBD1
V: TRBV7-2
size: -
CDR3: CASSAGTAGNTIYF
DNA: TGTGCCAGCAGCGCCGGGACAGCTGGAAACACCATATATTTT

J: TRBJ1-1
D: TRBD1
V: TRBV3-1/TRBV3-2
size: few
CDR3: CASTGGAEAFF
DNA: TGTGCCAGCACAGGGGGAGCTGAAGCTTTCTTT